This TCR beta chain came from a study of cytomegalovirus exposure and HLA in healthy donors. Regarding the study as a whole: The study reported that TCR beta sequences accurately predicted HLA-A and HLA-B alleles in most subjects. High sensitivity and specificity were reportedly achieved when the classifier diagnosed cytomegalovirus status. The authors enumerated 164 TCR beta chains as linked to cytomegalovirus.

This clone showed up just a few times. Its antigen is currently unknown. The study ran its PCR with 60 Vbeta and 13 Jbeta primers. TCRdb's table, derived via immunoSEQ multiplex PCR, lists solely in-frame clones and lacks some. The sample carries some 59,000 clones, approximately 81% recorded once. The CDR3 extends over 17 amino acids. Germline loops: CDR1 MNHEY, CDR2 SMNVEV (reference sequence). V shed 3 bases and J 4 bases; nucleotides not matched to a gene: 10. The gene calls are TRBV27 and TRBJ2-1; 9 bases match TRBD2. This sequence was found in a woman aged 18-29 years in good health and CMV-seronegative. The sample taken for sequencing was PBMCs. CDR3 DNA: TGTGCCAGCAGTTTTAGGATAGAGACTAGCGGATACAATGAGCAGTTCTTC. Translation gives CASSFRIETSGYNEQFF.